These T cell receptor beta chains were read from a single sample in a study of T cells after posttransplantation cyclophosphamide. Method: immunoSEQ multiplex PCR; TCRdb's copy keeps in-frame clones and lacks some. The sample records some 9,700 clones, 95% to 98% being singletons. The sequenced sample consisted of naive CD4+ T cells sorted from PBMCs. The source is a woman between 55 and 75 years old in good health, CMV-negative, and a related stem cell transplant donor. Both conserved end residues are part of each CDR3. Each record gives: J gene, D gene, clone size, V gene, CDR3 protein, CDR3 DNA. The D gene is left open where the match is weak. Expanded clones are given a class, and other clones once, few, many or no size at all.

TRBJ2-1	TRBD1	once	TRBV10-1	CANPFSGTGNDNEQFF	TGCGCCAACCCTTTCTCCGGGACAGGCAACGACAATGAGCAGTTCTTC
TRBJ2-5	NA	NA	TRBV27	CASSRRLLAAQETQYF	TGTGCCAGCAGTCGCCGTCTTCTAGCCGCCCAAGAGACCCAGTACTTC
TRBJ2-1	TRBD2	NA	TRBV5-6	CASILAGVHNEQFF	TGTGCCAGCATCCTAGCGGGAGTCCACAATGAGCAGTTCTTC
TRBJ2-2	NA	NA	TRBV19	CASSNTRELFF	TGTGCCAGTAGTAATACTCGGGAGCTGTTTTTT
TRBJ1-1	NA	NA	TRBV28	CASSLLGVTEAFF	TGTGCCAGCAGTTTATTAGGGGTAACTGAAGCTTTCTTT
TRBJ2-3	NA	NA	TRBV4-1	CASSQVLTSTDTQYF	TGCGCCAGCAGCCAAGTACTTACTAGCACAGATACGCAGTATTTT
TRBJ1-5	TRBD1	NA	TRBV18	CASSPPTGANRGAQHF	TGTGCCAGCTCACCACCGACAGGGGCTAACCGAGGGGCCCAGCATTTT
TRBJ2-7	NA	NA	TRBV6-6	CASSYAGPYEQYF	TGTGCCAGCAGTTATGCGGGACCCTACGAGCAGTACTTC
TRBJ2-7	NA	NA	TRBV5-4	CASSLVRGEGNYEQYF	TGTGCCAGCAGCTTGGTGAGGGGGGAGGGGAATTACGAGCAGTACTTC
TRBJ1-5	NA	NA	TRBV28	CASSLRGGDQPQHF	TGTGCCAGCAGTCTCCGGGGAGGAGATCAGCCCCAGCATTTT
TRBJ1-1	NA	NA	TRBV2	CASSDGGSTEAFF	TGTGCCAGCAGTGACGGGGGGAGCACTGAAGCTTTCTTT
TRBJ2-1	NA	NA	TRBV27	CASRRLTGKQFF	TGTGCCAGCAGGCGACTAACGGGTAAGCAGTTCTTC